Below are 2 T cell receptor beta chains sequenced from a single sample in a study of shared clonotypes between healthy human individuals. Only in-frame clones appear in the TCRdb table, and some are missing; sequencing was by immunoSEQ multiplex PCR. The sample holds approximately 530,000 clones, approximately 95% seen once. Sequencing was done on a sample of naive CD4+ T cells sorted from blood. Subset indicated: CD45RA+ positively selected. All receptors come from a woman in her 30s in good health.

V and J are TRBV28 and TRBJ2-5, with D hard to call. The DNA end is a closer match to TRBJ2-7, so the J assignment may be wrong. The V gene's germline CDR1 is MDHEN and CDR2 SYDVKM. This CDR3 comprises 14 residues. CDR3 loop: CASSSPADATEQYF. The CDR3 DNA follows: TGTGCCAGCAGTTCACCGGCAGACGCAACCGAGCAGTACTTC.

The chain recombines TRBV27 with TRBJ2-2; TRBD1 might be the D (5 bases). The germline CDR1 and CDR2 sequences are MNHEY and SMNVEV (reference sequence). Trimming left V 6 bases short and J 8 bases short, with 16 bases between. This CDR3 spans 14 amino acids. CDR3 in DNA: TGTGCCAGCAGGCTGTTGGGGCCGGCTGGGGAGCTGTTTTTT. Translated, it gives CASRLLGPAGELFF.